The rows below give T cell receptor beta chains drawn from one sample of a study of T-cell memory formation after mild COVID-19. A single record per CDR3 protein comes from TCRdb applying MiXCR to the 5' RACE reads. This table holds a few hundred thousand distinct CDR3 sequences, roughly 20% found once. Specimen: PBMCs or a T cell subset sorted from them (not recorded which). These receptor sequences come from a young man who had mild COVID-19 (a few samples of this study predate the infection). Cell type and time point are not known. CDR3s include the opening cysteine and the closing phenylalanine or tryptophan. The order of the fields is clone size, V gene, J gene, CDR3 length, D gene, CDR3 protein, CDR3 DNA. A D gene is named only where the DNA matches it firmly. Rows give clone size only sometimes, using once, few, many, or a class for an expanded clone.

few	TRBV27	TRBJ2-1	16	.	CASSIFQPSKTNEQFF	TGTGCCAGCTCAATTTTCCAGCCTTCAAAAACCAATGAGCAGTTCTTC
.	TRBV4-2	TRBJ2-1	15	TRBD2	CASSQNIGGAGEQFF	TGTGCCAGCAGCCAAAATATCGGGGGGGCCGGTGAGCAGTTCTTC
.	TRBV5-1	TRBJ2-1	15	TRBD1	CASSLVAGGENEQFF	TGCGCCAGCAGCTTGGTTGCAGGGGGCGAGAATGAGCAGTTCTTC
few	TRBV3-1	TRBJ1-1	13	.	CASSQKGNTEAFF	TGTGCCAGCAGCCAAAAGGGAAACACTGAAGCTTTCTTT
few	TRBV6-5	TRBJ1-2	14	.	CASTTHPWLSGYTF	TGTGCCAGCACCACCCACCCGTGGCTTAGCGGCTACACCTTC
.	TRBV6-6	TRBJ2-5	15	TRBD2	CASSDGLAGLETQYF	TGTGCCAGCAGCGACGGACTAGCGGGGTTAGAGACCCAGTACTTC
.	TRBV20-1	TRBJ1-5	13	.	CSAYPPPNQPQHF	TGCAGTGCCTACCCCCCTCCCAATCAGCCCCAGCATTTT
few	TRBV25-1	TRBJ2-3	16	.	CASGSGSSRRTDTQYF	TGTGCCAGCGGTTCAGGTTCCTCCCGGCGCACAGATACGCAGTATTTT
.	TRBV7-9	TRBJ1-2	14	TRBD1	CASTRDRGSYGYTF	TGTGCCAGCACCCGGGACAGGGGGTCCTATGGCTACACCTTC
.	TRBV5-1	TRBJ1-6	14	TRBD1	CASSLGTGVSPLHF	TGCGCCAGCAGCTTGGGGACAGGGGTCTCACCCCTCCACTTT
.	TRBV4-3	TRBJ1-1	15	.	CASSQESRENTEAFF	TGCGCCAGCAGCCAAGAGTCCAGAGAGAACACTGAAGCTTTCTTT
few	TRBV12-3/TRBV12-4	TRBJ1-2	12	.	CASSSWINGYTF	TGTGCCAGCAGTTCCTGGATTAATGGCTACACCTTC
few	TRBV2	TRBJ2-7	14	TRBD2	CASTIGGGSYEQYF	TGTGCCAGCACCATTGGGGGGGGGTCCTACGAGCAGTACTTC
few	TRBV4-1	TRBJ2-7	15	.	CASSQGSGSSYEQYF	TGCGCCAGCAGCCAGGGAAGTGGGAGCTCCTACGAGCAGTACTTC
.	TRBV4-1	TRBJ1-1	15	.	CASSQATGMNTEAFF	TGCGCCAGCAGCCAGGCCACAGGCATGAACACTGAAGCTTTCTTT
few	TRBV5-1	TRBJ1-1	14	.	CASSLVSGSTEAFF	TGCGCCAGCAGCTTGGTATCCGGGAGCACGGAAGCTTTCTTT
.	TRBV12-3/TRBV12-4	TRBJ1-4	13	TRBD1	CASRLTDRGKLFF	TGTGCCAGCAGGCTAACCGACAGGGGAAAACTGTTTTTT